These 27 T cell receptor beta chains were all obtained from the same sample, sequenced in a study of regulatory T cells in long-lasting Graves disease. Researchers made TCR beta libraries by using iRepertoire HTBI primers and running Arm-PCR on CDR3 regions. TCRdb reprocessed the multiplex PCR reads with MiXCR, giving one entry per CDR3 protein. The table lists around 400,000 distinct CDR3 sequences, roughly a fifth of them singletons. Described time point: persistent/refractory GD, antithyroid drugs over 5 years with positive TRAb. Researchers made the TCR library from RNA that was extracted from PBMCs. Sequencing was performed on peripheral blood mononuclear cells (PBMCs), taken when the disease was refractory, from a patient treated with antithyroid drugs. The receptors derive from a female donor with Graves disease.

In its sample, this clonotype was seen once. A read error is likely here: a far larger clone is one base away. The chain is built from TRBV27 and TRBJ2-5; D may match TRBD1 or TRBD2 (6 bases each). Per germline, CDR1 MNHEY and CDR2 SMNVEV (reference sequence). This CDR3 is 14 amino acids long. CDR3 sequence reads: CASRTGGGQEIQYF. The CDR3 bases are TGTGCCAGCAGAACAGGAGGGGGGCAAGAGATCCAGTACTTC.

This clonotype was counted ten times or more. The CDR3 reads CSARTGATNEKLFF. The CDR3 region has the DNA TGCAGTGCTAGAACGGGTGCAACTAATGAAAAACTGTTTTTT. The V gene is TRBV20-1, the J gene TRBJ1-4; D gene uncertain. Per germline, CDR1 DFQATT and CDR2 SNEGSKA (reference sequence). The ends were cut back, 2 bases at V and 0 bases at J, with 7 bases in the middle. The CDR3 runs 14 residues.

The rearrangement links TRBV19 to TRBJ1-2; TRBD1 agrees at 8 bases. V trimming: 6 bases; J trimming: 8 bases; junction bases outside the gene matches: 8. CDR3 length: 13 amino acids. Germline lookup yields CDR1 LNHDA and CDR2 SQIVND (reference sequence). The CDR3 here is CASSPRTGQGYTF. CDR3 nucleotides: TGTGCCAGTAGCCCCAGGACAGGGCAGGGCTACACCTTC.

This clonotype was counted a few times. V is TRBV11-3 and J is TRBJ2-2, with 9 bases that match TRBD1. CDR1 is SGHNT, CDR2 YENEEA, per germline. The junction had 6 bases not matched to a gene; V was cut back by 5 bases and J by 2 bases. This CDR3 contains 16 residues. In DNA, the CDR3 is TGTGCCAGCAGCCAACGGACAGGGGACAACACCGGGGAGCTGTTTTTT. This gives the protein CASSQRTGDNTGELFF. Together with reference TRBV11-3 and TRBJ2-2, the CDR3 gives the full variable domain: EAGVVQSPRYKIIEKKQPVAFWCNPISGHNTLYWYLQNLGQGPELLIRYENEEAVDDSQLPKDRFSAERLKGVDSTLKIQPAELGDSAVYLCASSQRTGDNTGELFFGEGSRLTVL.

This sequence joins TRBV10-3 and TRBJ2-7; TRBD2 matches 13 bases. CDR3 length: 13 residues. Germline CDR1 is ENHRY and CDR2 is SYGVKD. The V and J ends lost 6 bases and 7 bases, in that order; junction bases with no gene match: 3. The CDR3 nucleotides are TGTGCCATCAGACTAGCGGGAGGGCGGGAGCAGTACTTC. Translation gives CAIRLAGGREQYF.

In this sample, this clonotype turned up many times. The rearrangement links TRBV6-5 to TRBJ2-2, with D tentatively TRBD2 (5 bases). Per germline, CDR1 MNHEY and CDR2 SVGAGI. V was pared by 2 bases and J by 0 bases, with 7 bases between. The CDR3 consists of 15 residues. Written as DNA, the CDR3 is TGTGCCAGCAGTTACGTGGGAGCGAACACCGGGGAGCTGTTTTTT. This translates into CASSYVGANTGELFF.

The V gene is TRBV30, the J gene TRBJ2-2; TRBD1 aligns across 7 bases. Germline lookup yields CDR1 GTSNPN and CDR2 SVGIG (reference sequence). Losses at the gene ends were 3 bases for V and 1 base for J; bases not matched to a gene: 8. This CDR3 spans 16 amino acids. CDR3 nucleotide sequence: TGTGCCTGGAGGACGGGACAGCCAGGGAACACCGGGGAGCTGTTTTTT. Protein sequence: CAWRTGQPGNTGELFF.

A remark on this clonotype: A single base separates this from a much larger clone, so it may be a read error. The chain recombines TRBV12-5 with TRBJ2-5; weak D call: TRBD2 (5 bases). The CDR3 has 9 amino acids. Germline CDR1 reads LGHNT; CDR2 reads FRNRAP. CDR3 protein: CAEGETQCF. Here the CDR3 DNA reads TGTGCCGAGGGAGAGACCCAGTGCTTC.

The sample holds many counts of this clonotype. V usage is TRBV28 and J usage is TRBJ2-6; D is possibly TRBD1 (5 bases). The CDR3 contains 16 residues. Trimming took 5 bases from V and 2 from J, leaving 13 bases between them. Germline loops: CDR1 MDHEN, CDR2 SYDVKM. The CDR3 protein is CASSTKDNAGANVLTF. The CDR3 nucleotides are TGTGCCAGCAGTACTAAGGACAATGCTGGGGCCAACGTCCTGACTTTC.

The chain recombines TRBV19 with TRBJ2-7, with TRBD2 identical over 13 bases. V shed 3 bases, J shed 3 bases, and the junction held 5 bases outside the gene matches. The CDR3 loop spans 16 amino acids. Germline CDR1 LNHDA, CDR2 SQIVND (reference sequence). This CDR3 reads CASSMGLAGRYYEQYF. CDR3 DNA sequence: TGTGCCAGTAGTATGGGACTAGCGGGGAGATACTACGAGCAGTACTTC.

There are a few counts of this clonotype. This chain joins TRBV9 and TRBJ2-1; a weak D match, TRBD2 (6 bases). CDR1 SGDLS and CDR2 YYNGEE come from the germline V gene. The CDR3 totals 14 residues. Trimming shortened V by 3 bases and J by 6 bases, and 13 bases separated the two germline ends. CDR3 loop: CASSAGSVVNEQFF. The CDR3 DNA follows: TGTGCCAGCAGCGCCGGGAGCGTGGTCAATGAGCAGTTCTTC.

Ten or more counts support this clonotype. In DNA, the CDR3 is TGCAGTGCTATACGACAGGGGACCTCCTACGAGCAGTACTTC. This encodes CSAIRQGTSYEQYF. The genes are TRBV20-1 and TRBJ2-7; TRBD1 matches 8 bases. The V segment lost 4 bases and the J segment 0 bases; nucleotides outside the gene matches: 5. Germline V CDR1 and CDR2: DFQATT, SNEGSKA (reference sequence). The CDR3 loop spans 14 amino acids.

This clonotype was counted a few times. CDR3 sequence (DNA): TGCGCCAGCTGGCCGTCTAGCGGAGGGACAGATACGCAGTATTTT. Its protein product is CASWPSSGGTDTQYF. The chain combines TRBV5-1 with TRBJ2-3; 7 bases match TRBD2. The CDR3 extends over 15 amino acids. The junction had 11 bases not matched to a gene; V was cut back by 7 bases and J by 3 bases. Germline assignment: CDR1 SGHRS and CDR2 YFSETQ.

This clonotype was seen at least ten times. The rearrangement links TRBV3-1 to TRBJ2-7; D uncertain. Trimming removed 0 bases from V and 3 bases from J, with 6 bases in between. The length of the CDR3 is 13 residues. Germline V gene sequence: CDR1 LGHDT, CDR2 YNNKEL (reference sequence). Written as DNA, the CDR3 is TGTGCCAGCAGCCAAGATCCTGGCTACGAGCAGTACTTC. The encoded protein is CASSQDPGYEQYF.

This clonotype showed up many times. The genes are TRBV28 and TRBJ2-7; D is perhaps TRBD1 or TRBD2 (5 bases each). Trimming cost V 5 bases and J 4 bases, with 15 bases left between them. Germline CDR1 and CDR2: MDHEN and SYDVKM. The CDR3 runs to 14 residues. The CDR3 region is CASSHGTLEYEQYF. CDR3 sequence (DNA): TGTGCCAGCAGTCATGGGACGCTAGAGTACGAGCAGTACTTC.

The V call is TRBV12-3 or TRBV12-4, the J call TRBJ2-1, with TRBD1 identical over 8 bases. J lost 4 bases, V lost 5 bases, and 7 bases had no gene match. This CDR3 comprises 15 residues. The CDR3 protein is CASSRPGQAYNEQFF. CDR3 nucleotide sequence: TGTGCCAGCAGTAGACCGGGACAGGCTTACAATGAGCAGTTCTTC.

This clonotype was seen many times. The V and J genes are TRBV2 and TRBJ1-4, with 11 bases identical to TRBD1. Germline V gene sequence: CDR1 SNHLY, CDR2 FYNNEI. J was trimmed by 7 bases and V by 6 bases; bases with no gene match: 1. This CDR3 has 13 residues. The CDR3 DNA is TGTGCCAGCAGGGACAGGGGGCCTGAAAAACTGTTTTTT. Amino acid sequence: CASRDRGPEKLFF.

With respect to this clonotype: A read error is the likely source, as a far larger clone sits one nucleotide away. The genes are TRBV28 and TRBJ2-1; D might be TRBD2 (6 bases). Germline loops: CDR1 MDHEN, CDR2 SYDVKM. Trimming shortened V by 5 bases and J by 5 bases, and 13 bases separated the two germline ends. CDR3 length: 14 amino acids. The CDR3 coding sequence is TGTGCCAGCAGTGTGGGGGGACGCCACAATGAGCAGTTCTTC. The encoded protein is CASSVGGRHNEQFF.

This clonotype was seen only a few times. CDR3 sequence (DNA): TGCGCCAGCAGCCGGGAACCGCAGGGGAACTATGGCTACACCTTC. This gives the protein CASSREPQGNYGYTF. The rearrangement uses TRBV5-1 and TRBJ1-2; weak D call: TRBD1 (6 bases). The CDR3 loop spans 15 amino acids. V lost 4 bases and J 2 bases, leaving 15 bases between the germline ends. CDR1 and CDR2 (germline): SGHRS, YFSETQ.

This clonotype was observed a few times. The V call is TRBV4-1, the J call TRBJ2-4, with 8 bases aligning to TRBD1. CDR1 is MGHRA and CDR2 is YSYEKL in the germline V gene. The J segment lost 8 bases and the V segment lost 2 bases, leaving 11 bases of the junction unmatched. This CDR3 contains 16 residues. The CDR3 DNA sequence: TGCGCCAGCAGCCAAAAGCTTGGACAGGGTTTGGACATTCAGTACTTC. Amino acid sequence: CASSQKLGQGLDIQYF.

This clonotype has ten or more counts. This chain joins TRBV28 and TRBJ1-2; TRBD1 is a possible D gene (5 bases). V was cut by 8 bases and J by 7 bases, with 14 bases left in between. This CDR3 has 12 residues. Germline loops: CDR1 MDHEN, CDR2 SYDVKM. The CDR3: CASQSGGTGYTF. In nucleotides, the CDR3 is TGTGCCAGCCAGAGCGGGGGGACTGGCTACACCTTC.

Many counts were recorded for this clonotype. The genes are TRBV28 and TRBJ2-5; the D is unclear. Germline CDR1 MDHEN, CDR2 SYDVKM. CDR3 length: 13 amino acids. Trimming took 3 bases from V and 5 from J, leaving 10 bases between them. As DNA, the CDR3 is TGTGCCAGCAGTTTTGGGATGGGGGAGACCCAGTACTTC. Residues: CASSFGMGETQYF.

This clonotype appeared many times. The chain employs TRBV27 and TRBJ2-7, with 7 bases identical to TRBD1. CDR1 and CDR2 (germline): MNHEY, SMNVEV (reference sequence). With V trimmed by 3 bases and J by 3 bases, 11 bases remained unmatched. The CDR3 is 16 amino acids. The CDR3 DNA follows: TGTGCCAGCAGTTTGGATCTGGGACAGAGCCTCTACGAGCAGTACTTC. Encoded protein: CASSLDLGQSLYEQYF.

Ten or more counts support this clonotype. The chain links TRBV6-1 to TRBJ1-2; D perhaps matches TRBD1 (5 bases). Trimming left V 7 bases short and J 1 base short, with 13 bases between. This CDR3 comprises 14 residues. Germline V gives CDR1 MNHNS, CDR2 SASEGT. The CDR3 DNA sequence: TGTGCCAGCAAAACGAGGGGAGATAACTATGGCTACACCTTC. Translation gives CASKTRGDNYGYTF.

This clonotype was counted a few times. The V and J genes are TRBV30 and TRBJ1-5, with 8 bases that match TRBD1. From germline, CDR1 is GTSNPN and CDR2 SVGIG (reference sequence). This CDR3 is built from 14 residues. The junction had 7 bases not matched to a gene; V was cut back by 0 bases and J by 9 bases. CDR3 sequence: CAWSVSTGGMPQHF. CDR3 in DNA: TGTGCCTGGAGTGTATCAACAGGGGGAATGCCCCAGCATTTT.

This clonotype has a handful of counts. The chain is built from TRBV20-1 and TRBJ1-1; D perhaps matches TRBD1 (6 bases). This CDR3 has 15 residues. V lost 5 bases to trimming and J lost 1 base, with 17 bases between them. Germline CDR1 is DFQATT and CDR2 is SNEGSKA (reference sequence). CDR3 sequence reads: CSALRGPGTNTEAFF. The CDR3 DNA reads as TGCAGTGCTCTCAGGGGACCTGGAACGAACACTGAAGCTTTCTTT.

This clonotype showed up just a few times. The chain carries TRBV6-1 and TRBJ2-7, with 8 bases identical to TRBD2. The germline V gene encodes CDR1 MNHNS and CDR2 SASEGT. V was clipped by 6 bases and J by 6 bases; unmatched bases: 7. The CDR3 sequence is 13 residues long. In DNA form, the CDR3 reads TGTGCCAGCAGCCCGGCAGCGGGAGTCGAGCAGTACTTC. Amino acid sequence: CASSPAAGVEQYF.